The rows below give T cell receptor beta chains drawn from one sample of a study of blood T cell repertoires in COVID-19. Repertoires were generated with immunoSEQ multiplex PCR, while TCRdb's copy carries only in-frame clones and drops some. The table records tens of thousands of clones, 75% to 80% of them present only once. Sequencing was done on a sample of peripheral blood. The receptors originated from a man between 45 and 60 years old with active or convalescent COVID-19. CDR3s include the opening cysteine and the closing phenylalanine or tryptophan.

V: TRBV30; J: TRBJ1-2; CDR3: CAWSVEPIYGYTF
V: TRBV10-3; J: TRBJ1-1; CDR3: CAISDPQGANTEAFF
V: TRBV5-4; J: TRBJ2-7; CDR3: CASSPGGASSYEQYF
V: TRBV19; J: TRBJ1-2; CDR3: CASTITGGVYGYTF
V: TRBV7-8; J: TRBJ1-1; CDR3: CASSQFQGAYEMNTEAFF
V: TRBV6-4; J: TRBJ2-1; CDR3: CASSDGTGGNEQFF
V: TRBV30; J: TRBJ2-7; CDR3: CAWGEGLASSYEQYF
V: TRBV7-8; J: TRBJ1-1; CDR3: CASSLSLQGLEAFF
V: TRBV3-1/TRBV3-2; J: TRBJ1-2; CDR3: CASSQDGPGEGGYTF
V: TRBV2; J: TRBJ1-4; CDR3: CASRDQGLVGEKLFF
V: TRBV30; J: TRBJ1-2; CDR3: CAWSVEGEGYTF
V: TRBV2; J: TRBJ2-4; CDR3: CASDLDRGLAKNIQYF
V: TRBV11-2; J: TRBJ2-3; CDR3: CASSLAYRVGTDTQYF
V: TRBV6-6; J: TRBJ2-7; CDR3: CASSPTAYEQYF
V: TRBV19; J: TRBJ1-1; CDR3: CASRRQGGTEAFF
V: TRBV4-1; J: TRBJ1-5; CDR3: CASSQLDREDQPQHF
V: TRBV5-4; J: TRBJ2-1; CDR3: CASNVVGGIHNEQFF
V: TRBV5-1; J: TRBJ2-2; CDR3: CASSRDSPTGELFF
V: TRBV5-6; J: TRBJ1-5; CDR3: CASSFNRNQPQHF
V: TRBV5-1; J: TRBJ1-1; CDR3: CASSLGWTGGRGTEAFF
V: TRBV20-1; J: TRBJ1-2; CDR3: CSAHDSWGYTF
V: TRBV6-5; J: TRBJ2-1; CDR3: CASSYRSGRAHEQFF
V: TRBV29-1; J: TRBJ2-3; CDR3: CSVGLSDTQYF
V: TRBV15; J: TRBJ2-7; CDR3: CATSRDLGSGLYEQYF
V: TRBV12-5; J: TRBJ1-2; CDR3: CASQQGAAYGYTF
V: TRBV5-1; J: TRBJ2-3; CDR3: CASSLVPSTGIIADTQYF
V: TRBV7-8; J: TRBJ2-7; CDR3: CASSHFSGNEQYF
V: TRBV2; J: TRBJ2-7; CDR3: CATWGGSSYEQYF
V: TRBV6-2/TRBV6-3; J: TRBJ2-3; CDR3: CASSYALVRDTQYF
V: TRBV29-1; J: TRBJ1-5; CDR3: CSVGGGNQPQHF
V: TRBV6-5; J: TRBJ2-1; CDR3: CASSYQGGGGNNEQFF
V: TRBV19; J: TRBJ1-5; CDR3: CASTLGPGEHQPQHF
V: TRBV7-9; J: TRBJ1-6; CDR3: CASSFSSGQSNSPLHF
V: TRBV19; J: TRBJ2-3; CDR3: CASSIDQGTDTQYF
V: TRBV7-2; J: TRBJ1-1; CDR3: CASSFETGKATEAFF
V: TRBV9; J: TRBJ2-5; CDR3: CASSGGTSEGETQYF
V: TRBV3-1/TRBV3-2; J: TRBJ1-3; CDR3: CASSLRGDGNTIYF
V: TRBV30; J: TRBJ1-2; CDR3: CAWRDHLGVYGYTF
V: TRBV7-9; J: TRBJ1-4; CDR3: CASSNAGTGGEKLFF
V: TRBV19; J: TRBJ1-1; CDR3: CASSTGGYTEAFF